The 4 T cell receptor beta chains below all came from one sample that was sequenced in a study of regulatory T cells in long-lasting Graves disease. TCR beta libraries were built with iRepertoire HTBI primers and Arm-PCR of CDR3 regions. TCRdb itself ran the multiplex PCR reads through MiXCR, one entry per CDR3 protein. The sample consists of 300,000 to 400,000 distinct CDR3 sequences, over 15% of them appearing once. As for time point: newly diagnosed GD, antithyroid drugs for less than 3 months. TCR sequences were obtained from RNA taken from PBMCs. The same data also contributed to another study, on T cells in Graves' hyperthyroidism and ophthalmopathy.

This sample comprised peripheral blood mononuclear cells (PBMCs), obtained at new diagnosis, from a patient treated with antithyroid drugs. These receptors came from a middle-aged man with Graves disease.

This clonotype was seen a handful of times. V and J are TRBV27 and TRBJ1-2, with D maybe TRBD1 (6 bases). The V gene lost 3 bases and the J gene lost 2 bases, with 13 bases spanning the gap. Germline-derived CDR1 and CDR2 are MNHEY and SMNVEV (reference sequence). The CDR3 is 15 residues long. CDR3 residues: CASSFSKTGNYGYTF. CDR3 sequence (DNA): TGTGCCAGCAGTTTCTCCAAAACAGGGAACTATGGCTACACCTTC.

This clonotype was detected only a few times. The gene calls are TRBV6-2 or TRBV6-3 and TRBJ2-2; the match to TRBD1 covers 8 bases. Germline V gives CDR1 MNHEY, CDR2 SVGEGT. With 3 bases clipped from V and 5 bases from J, the junction kept 8 bases outside the gene matches. This CDR3 is built from 16 residues. The CDR3 nucleotides are TGTGCCAGCAGTTATTTCACAGGGGGATGGACCGGGGAGCTGTTTTTT. As protein: CASSYFTGGWTGELFF.

The chain is built from TRBV20-1 and TRBJ1-5; D gene ambiguous. The germline CDR1 and CDR2 sequences are DFQATT and SNEGSKA (reference sequence). The CDR3 covers 14 residues. Trimming stripped 2 bases from V and 4 bases from J, with 12 bases between. The CDR3 region has the DNA TGCAGTGCTAGAACGAGGCCAGCTAATCAGCCCCAGCATTTT. Translating gives CSARTRPANQPQHF.

This clonotype appeared a few times. The chain combines TRBV24-1 with TRBJ2-3, with a weak D call TRBD2 (7 bases). V was trimmed by 5 bases and J by 2 bases, leaving 13 bases between them. Germline V CDR1 and CDR2: KGHDR, SFDVKD. This CDR3 has 15 amino acids. CDR3 coding DNA: TGTGCCACCAGTGTAGGGGGGGGCTACACAGATACGCAGTATTTT. Translating gives CATSVGGGYTDTQYF.